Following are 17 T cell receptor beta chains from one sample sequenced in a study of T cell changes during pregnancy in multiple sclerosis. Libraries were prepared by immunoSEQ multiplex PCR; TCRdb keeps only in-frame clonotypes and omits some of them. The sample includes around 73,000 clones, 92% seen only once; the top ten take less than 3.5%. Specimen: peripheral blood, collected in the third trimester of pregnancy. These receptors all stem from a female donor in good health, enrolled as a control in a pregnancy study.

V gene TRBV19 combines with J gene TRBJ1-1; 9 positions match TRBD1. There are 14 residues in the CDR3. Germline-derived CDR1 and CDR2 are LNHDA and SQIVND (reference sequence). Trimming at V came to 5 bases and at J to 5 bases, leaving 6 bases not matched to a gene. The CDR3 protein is CASSLQGARTEAFF. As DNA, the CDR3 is TGTGCCAGTAGTCTACAGGGGGCTCGGACTGAAGCTTTCTTT.

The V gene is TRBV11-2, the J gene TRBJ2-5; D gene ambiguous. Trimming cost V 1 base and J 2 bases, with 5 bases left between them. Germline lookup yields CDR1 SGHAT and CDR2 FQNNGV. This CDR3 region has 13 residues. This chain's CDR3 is CASSLGGQETQYF. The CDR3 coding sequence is TGTGCCAGCAGCTTAGGAGGACAAGAGACCCAGTACTTC.

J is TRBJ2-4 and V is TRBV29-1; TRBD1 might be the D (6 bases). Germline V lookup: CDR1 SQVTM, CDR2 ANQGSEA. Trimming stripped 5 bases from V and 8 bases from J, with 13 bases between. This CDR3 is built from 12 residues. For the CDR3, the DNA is TGCAGCGTTTGTGAACAGGGCCACATTCAGTACTTC. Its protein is CSVCEQGHIQYF.

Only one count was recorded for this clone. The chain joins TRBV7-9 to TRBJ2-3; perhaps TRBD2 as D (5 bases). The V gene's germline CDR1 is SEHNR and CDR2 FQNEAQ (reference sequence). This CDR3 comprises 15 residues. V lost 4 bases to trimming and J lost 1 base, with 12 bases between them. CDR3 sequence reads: CASSWAGPRTDTQYF. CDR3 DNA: TGTGCCAGCAGCTGGGCGGGCCCGCGCACAGATACGCAGTATTTT.

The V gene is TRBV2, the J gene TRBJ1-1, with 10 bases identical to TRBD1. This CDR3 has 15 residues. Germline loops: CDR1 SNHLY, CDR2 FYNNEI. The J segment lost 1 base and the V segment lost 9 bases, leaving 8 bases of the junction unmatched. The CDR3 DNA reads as TGTGCCAGTTTAGACAGGGGGCAGAGGAACACTGAAGCTTTCTTT. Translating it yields CASLDRGQRNTEAFF.

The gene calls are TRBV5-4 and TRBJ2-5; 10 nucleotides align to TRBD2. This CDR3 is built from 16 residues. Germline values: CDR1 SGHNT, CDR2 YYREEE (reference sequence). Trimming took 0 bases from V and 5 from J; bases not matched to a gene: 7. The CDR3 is CASSLDSGGEGETQYF. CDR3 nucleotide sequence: TGTGCCAGCAGCTTGGACAGCGGGGGGGAGGGGGAGACCCAGTACTTC.

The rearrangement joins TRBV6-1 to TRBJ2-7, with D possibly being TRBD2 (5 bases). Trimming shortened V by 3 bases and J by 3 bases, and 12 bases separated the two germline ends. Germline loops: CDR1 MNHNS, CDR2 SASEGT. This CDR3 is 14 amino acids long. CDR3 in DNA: TGTGCCAGCAGTGACGTGGACTCCCACTACGAGCAGTACTTC. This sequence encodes CASSDVDSHYEQYF.

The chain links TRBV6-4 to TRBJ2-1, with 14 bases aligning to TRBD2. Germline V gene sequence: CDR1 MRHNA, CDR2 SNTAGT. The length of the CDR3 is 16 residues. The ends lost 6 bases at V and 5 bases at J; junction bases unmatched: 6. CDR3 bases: TGTGCCAGCAGCCTGACTAGCGGGGGGGAAAACAATGAGCAGTTCTTC. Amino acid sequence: CASSLTSGGENNEQFF.

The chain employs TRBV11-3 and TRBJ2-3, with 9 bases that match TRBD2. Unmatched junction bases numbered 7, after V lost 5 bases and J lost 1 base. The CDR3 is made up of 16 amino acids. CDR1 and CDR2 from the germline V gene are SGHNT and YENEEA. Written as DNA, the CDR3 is TGTGCCAGCAGCCCTGGGGAGCGGGGGGGCACAGATACGCAGTATTTT. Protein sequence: CASSPGERGGTDTQYF.

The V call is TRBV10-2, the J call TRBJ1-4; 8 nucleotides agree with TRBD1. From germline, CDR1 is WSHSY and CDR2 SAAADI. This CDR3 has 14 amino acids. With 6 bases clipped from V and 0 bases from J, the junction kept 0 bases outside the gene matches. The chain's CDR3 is CASRTGATNEKLFF. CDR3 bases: TGCGCCAGCAGGACAGGGGCAACTAATGAAAAACTGTTTTTT.

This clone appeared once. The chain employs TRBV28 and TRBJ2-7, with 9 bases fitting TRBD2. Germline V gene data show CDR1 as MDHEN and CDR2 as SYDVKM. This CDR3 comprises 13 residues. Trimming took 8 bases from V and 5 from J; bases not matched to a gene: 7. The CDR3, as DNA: TGTGCCAGCCGCGGGGGGGCCAGCGACGAGCAGTACTTC. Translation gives CASRGGASDEQYF.

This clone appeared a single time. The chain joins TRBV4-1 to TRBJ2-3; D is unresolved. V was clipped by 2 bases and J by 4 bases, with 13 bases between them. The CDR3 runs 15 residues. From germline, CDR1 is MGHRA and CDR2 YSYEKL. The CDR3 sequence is CASSQLIAGADTQYF. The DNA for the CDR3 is TGCGCCAGCAGCCAACTTATCGCCGGTGCAGATACGCAGTATTTT.

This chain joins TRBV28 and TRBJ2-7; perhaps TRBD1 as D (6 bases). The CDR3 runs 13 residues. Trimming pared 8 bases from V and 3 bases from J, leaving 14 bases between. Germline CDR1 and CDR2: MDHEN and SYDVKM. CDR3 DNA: TGTGCCAGCGGCTGGACAGATCTCTACGAGCAGTACTTC. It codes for CASGWTDLYEQYF.

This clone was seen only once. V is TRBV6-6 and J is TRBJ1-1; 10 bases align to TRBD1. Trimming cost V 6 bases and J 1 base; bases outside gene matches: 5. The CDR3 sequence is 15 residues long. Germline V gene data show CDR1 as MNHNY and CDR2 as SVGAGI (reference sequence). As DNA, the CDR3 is TGTGCCAGCAGCCCGGGACAGGGGACGAACACTGAAGCTTTCTTT. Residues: CASSPGQGTNTEAFF.

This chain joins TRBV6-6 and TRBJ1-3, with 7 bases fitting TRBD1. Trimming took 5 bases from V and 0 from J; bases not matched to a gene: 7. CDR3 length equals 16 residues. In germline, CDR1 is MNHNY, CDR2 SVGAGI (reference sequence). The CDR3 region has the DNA TGTGCCAGCAGTATTTTACAGGGGAGCTCTGGAAACACCATATATTTT. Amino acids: CASSILQGSSGNTIYF.

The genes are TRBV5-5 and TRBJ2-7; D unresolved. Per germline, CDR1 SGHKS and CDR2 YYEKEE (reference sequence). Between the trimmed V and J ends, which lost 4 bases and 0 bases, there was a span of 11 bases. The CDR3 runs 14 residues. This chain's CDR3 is CASSPRPNSYEQYF. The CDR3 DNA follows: TGTGCCAGCAGCCCCAGGCCTAACTCCTACGAGCAGTACTTC.

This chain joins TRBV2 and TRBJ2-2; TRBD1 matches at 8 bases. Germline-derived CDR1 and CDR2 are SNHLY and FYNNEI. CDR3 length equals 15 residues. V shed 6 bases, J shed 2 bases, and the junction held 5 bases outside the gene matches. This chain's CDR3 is CASRSQGANTGELFF. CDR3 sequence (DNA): TGTGCCAGCAGAAGCCAGGGGGCCAACACCGGGGAGCTGTTTTTT.